Following are 9 T cell receptor beta chains from one sample sequenced in a study of T-cell memory formation after mild COVID-19. TCRdb used MiXCR to reprocess the 5' RACE reads, holding one entry per CDR3 protein. The sample yields 150,000 to 200,000 distinct CDR3 sequences, around 10% seen once. Sequencing was carried out using PBMCs or a T cell subset sorted from them (not recorded which). Receptors were obtained from a man younger than 35 who had mild COVID-19 (a few samples of this study predate the infection). Cell type and time point are not known.

This clonotype occurred a few times. The V call is TRBV7-6, the J call TRBJ2-1; 7 bases are shared with TRBD2. CDR3 length: 13 residues. Per germline, CDR1 SGHVS and CDR2 FNYEAQ. V lost 3 bases to trimming and J lost 8 bases; unmatched junction nucleotides: 4. CDR3 nucleotide sequence: TGTGCCAGCAGCTTTACTAGCGCATATGAGCAGTTCTTC. The encoded protein is CASSFTSAYEQFF.

V gene TRBV29-1 combines with J gene TRBJ2-3; D unresolved. This CDR3 has 13 residues. The germline CDR1 and CDR2 sequences are SQVTM and ANQGSEA. Between the trimmed V and J ends, which lost 2 bases and 3 bases, there was a span of 9 bases. The CDR3 region has the DNA TGCAGCGTTGAATTGGACGGTACAGATACGCAGTATTTT. This codes for CSVELDGTDTQYF.

The chain employs TRBV6-2 or TRBV6-3 and TRBJ1-5; D is possibly TRBD1 (5 bases). V was clipped by 6 bases and J by 2 bases, with 14 bases between them. CDR1 and CDR2 from the germline V gene are MNHEY and SVGEGT. The CDR3 is 15 residues long. The CDR3 here is CASRQTVRGNQPQHF. The DNA of the CDR3 is TGTGCCAGCAGACAGACAGTTCGGGGCAATCAGCCCCAGCATTTT.

At least ten counts were recorded for this clonotype. The chain joins TRBV20-1 to TRBJ2-5; the D call may be TRBD1 or TRBD2 (6 bases each). The V gene lost 6 bases and the J gene lost 5 bases, with 13 bases spanning the gap. Germline loops: CDR1 DFQATT, CDR2 SNEGSKA (reference sequence). The CDR3 contains 12 residues. CDR3 sequence reads: CSASGAGETQYF. The CDR3 DNA follows: TGCAGTGCCTCGGGGGCCGGGGAGACCCAGTACTTC.

The chain carries TRBV3-1 and TRBJ1-1; D perhaps matches TRBD1 (5 bases). The V gene lost 8 bases and the J gene lost 11 bases, with 15 bases spanning the gap. CDR1 and CDR2 from the germline V gene are LGHDT and YNNKEL (reference sequence). This CDR3 is built from 11 residues. CDR3 region: CASAGGARAFF. DNA for the CDR3: TGTGCCAGCGCGGGAGGGGCGCGGGCTTTCTTT.

The genes are TRBV7-2 and TRBJ2-3, with 8 bases aligning to TRBD1. V was pared by 3 bases and J by 9 bases, with 5 bases of the junction left unmatched. CDR1 and CDR2 (germline): SGHTA, FQGNSA. The CDR3 sequence is 13 residues long. The DNA of the CDR3 is TGTGCCAGCAGCTTCGGGACAGGTGGCACGCAGTATTTT. This encodes CASSFGTGGTQYF.

Only a few counts were recorded for this clonotype. V gene TRBV5-5 combines with J gene TRBJ1-4; D is perhaps TRBD1 (6 bases). V was trimmed by 6 bases and J by 3 bases, leaving 9 bases between them. The CDR3 runs 13 residues. Per germline, CDR1 SGHKS and CDR2 YYEKEE (reference sequence). CDR3 coding DNA: TGTGCCAGCACCCGGACAGCTAATGAAAAACTGTTTTTT. It encodes CASTRTANEKLFF.

There are a few counts of this clonotype. This chain joins TRBV24-1 and TRBJ2-5; possible D gene TRBD1, 5 bases. This CDR3 contains 15 residues. Trimming pared 3 bases from V and 2 bases from J, leaving 12 bases between. The germline gives CDR1 KGHDR, CDR2 SFDVKD. This CDR3 is CATSDAAGQQETQYF. The CDR3 DNA follows: TGTGCCACCAGTGATGCCGCAGGGCAACAAGAGACCCAGTACTTC.

The chain recombines TRBV6-2 or TRBV6-3 with TRBJ1-2; TRBD1 agrees at 7 bases. Trimming cost V 6 bases and J 6 bases; bases outside gene matches: 10. The CDR3 is 14 residues long. Germline CDR1 reads MNHEY; CDR2 reads SVGEGT. CDR3 region: CASRGADRAHGYTF. The CDR3 DNA reads TGTGCCAGCAGGGGAGCTGACAGGGCACATGGCTACACCTTC.